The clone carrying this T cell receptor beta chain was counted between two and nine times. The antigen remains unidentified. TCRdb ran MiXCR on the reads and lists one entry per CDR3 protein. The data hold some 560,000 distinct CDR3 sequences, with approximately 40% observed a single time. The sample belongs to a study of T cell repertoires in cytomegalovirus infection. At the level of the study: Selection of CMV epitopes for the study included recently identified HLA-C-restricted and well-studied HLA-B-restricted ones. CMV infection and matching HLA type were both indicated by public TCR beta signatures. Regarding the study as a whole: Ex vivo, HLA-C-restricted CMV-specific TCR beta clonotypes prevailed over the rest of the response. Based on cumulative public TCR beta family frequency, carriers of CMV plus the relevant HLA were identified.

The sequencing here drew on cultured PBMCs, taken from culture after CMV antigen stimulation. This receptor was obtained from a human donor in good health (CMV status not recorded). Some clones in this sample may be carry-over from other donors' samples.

The DNA for the CDR3 is TGTGCCAGCAGCTCGACAGGGGGCACGGGAAACACCATATATTTT. Protein sequence: CASSSTGGTGNTIYF. The chain links TRBV7-2 to TRBJ1-3; 10 bases agree with TRBD1. Germline lookup yields CDR1 SGHTA and CDR2 FQGNSA. The CDR3 is 15 amino acids. V was pared by 4 bases and J by 4 bases, with 4 bases of the junction left unmatched.